This T cell receptor beta chain originates from a study of STAT5B mutations in CD4+ large granular lymphocyte leukemia. Overall study: Among healthy controls, a particular HLA allele went with more CDR3 'QG' motifs.

This table comes from immunoSEQ multiplex PCR, and its TCRdb copy is limited to in-frame clones, with some not included. Among under 40,000 clones, approximately 71% were seen once, and the ten largest hold more than 0.35%. V was cut by 2 bases and J by 6 bases, with 7 bases left in between. Germline V gene sequence: CDR1 SNHLY, CDR2 FYNNEI. There are 13 residues in the CDR3. Remarks on this clone: Its antigen is as yet unknown.

Regarding the study as a whole: No patients shared main leukemic clonotypes, though around 27% appeared at low frequency elsewhere.

This TCR was recovered from a human donor in good health. V usage is TRBV2 and J usage is TRBJ2-2; perhaps D is TRBD1 or TRBD2 (5 bases each). Sequencing was performed on CD4+ T cells from blood buffy coats. The CDR3: CASSELGAGELFF. Written as DNA, the CDR3 is TGTGCCAGCAGTGAATTGGGGGCCGGGGAGCTGTTTTTT.